What follows describes a single T cell receptor (beta chain). Its antigen is undetermined. The sample originates from a study of blood T cells in healthy people across ages. Study-wide results and limits: Age showed a roughly linear inverse relationship with TCR beta diversity per million T cells.

The CDR3 length is 17 residues. With 5 bases removed from V and 6 bases from J, the gap between germline ends came to 23 bases. Germline V gene sequence: CDR1 SGHTA, CDR2 FQGNSA. Next came a second PCR, run for roughly 6 to 11 cycles, which used a sample-barcoded 5' primer along with a J-beta primer mix. TCRdb reprocessed the 5' RACE reads via MiXCR and lists one record per CDR3 protein. The sample carries 1,800,000 or so distinct CDR3 sequences, about 39% recorded once. This TCR was sampled from a human donor in good health. Sequenced: blood. V usage is TRBV7-2 and J usage is TRBJ2-1; perhaps D is TRBD1 or TRBD2 (5 bases each). The CDR3: CASSLLGVTGVRNEQFF. The CDR3 DNA reads as TGTGCCAGCAGCCTGTTGGGGGTCACGGGCGTTCGCAATGAGCAGTTCTTC.